This note documents a single TCR beta chain sequence. These data are taken from a study of blood T cell repertoires in COVID-19. Study as a whole: The United States, Italy and Spain were the sources of the acute and convalescent COVID-19 samples. In each case, the material was cDNA or gDNA derived from T cells, B-cell-depleted T cells, or PBMCs.

Germline CDR1 and CDR2: MNHEY and SVGAGI. This CDR3 comprises 13 residues. The V end lost 6 bases, the J end lost 3 bases, and 11 bases lay between the germline ends. The repertoire was sequenced with immunoSEQ multiplex PCR; TCRdb's copy has only in-frame clones and lacks some. The data contain approximately 220,000 clones, about nine tenths of them singletons. All enrollees were about 18 to 89 years old and from some 24 US areas. In assigning cohorts, the study relied on participant-reported clinical history. V gene TRBV6-5 combines with J gene TRBJ1-1; the D is unclear. Sequencing was performed on PBMCs or T cells enriched from blood (not recorded which). This TCR was recovered from a woman in her thirties with acute COVID-19. As DNA, the CDR3 is TGTGCCAGCAGCCTCAGGTTGGACACTGAAGCTTTCTTT. It translates to CASSLRLDTEAFF.